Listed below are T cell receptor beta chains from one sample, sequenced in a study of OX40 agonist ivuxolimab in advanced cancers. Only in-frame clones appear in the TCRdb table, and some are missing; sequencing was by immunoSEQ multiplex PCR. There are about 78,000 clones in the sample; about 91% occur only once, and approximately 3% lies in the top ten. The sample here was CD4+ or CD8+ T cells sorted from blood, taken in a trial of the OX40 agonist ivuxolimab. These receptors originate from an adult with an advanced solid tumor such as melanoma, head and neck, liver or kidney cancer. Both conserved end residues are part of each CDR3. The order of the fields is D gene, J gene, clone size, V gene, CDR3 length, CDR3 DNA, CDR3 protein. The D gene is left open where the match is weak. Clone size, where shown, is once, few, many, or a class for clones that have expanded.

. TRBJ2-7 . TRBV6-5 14 TGTGCCAGCAGTTACTCAGGGGGAAGTTGGGAGCAGTACTTC CASSYSGGSWEQYF
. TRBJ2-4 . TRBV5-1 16 TGCGCCAGCAGCTCTCCGGACGGAGGTAGCCAAAACATTCAGTACTTC CASSSPDGGSQNIQYF
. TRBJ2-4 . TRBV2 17 TGTGCCAGCAGTGAAGGATGGGCAGGGGTGGCCAAAAACATTCAGTACTTC CASSEGWAGVAKNIQYF
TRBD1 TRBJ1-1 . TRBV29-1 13 TGCAGCGCCGGACAGGGGAAGGGAGCTGAAGCTTTCTTT CSAGQGKGAEAFF
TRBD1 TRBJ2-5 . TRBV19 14 TGTGCCAGCAACGACAGGGGAGGTACGGAGACCCAGTACTTC CASNDRGGTETQYF
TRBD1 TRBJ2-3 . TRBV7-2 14 TGTGCCAGCAGCATCGACAGGGGGCATCGTACGCAGTATTTT CASSIDRGHRTQYF
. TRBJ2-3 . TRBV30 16 TGTGCCTGGAAAGCACGTGGGGCGAGAACCATAGATACGCAGTATTTT CAWKARGARTIDTQYF
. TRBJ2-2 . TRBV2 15 TGTGCCAGCAGTGAAATCCCAGGGAGGACCGGGGAGCTGTTTTTT CASSEIPGRTGELFF
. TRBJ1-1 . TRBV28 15 TGTGCCAGCAGTTCCCAGAGGAGGGCGACCACTGAAGCTTTCTTT CASSSQRRATTEAFF
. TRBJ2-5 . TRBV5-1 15 TGCGCCAGCAGCTTGGTCGGGGGTTGGCAAGAGACCCAGTACTTC CASSLVGGWQETQYF
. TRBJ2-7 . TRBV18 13 TGTGCCAGCTCCCTAGGAGGGGAGTACGAGCAGTACTTC CASSLGGEYEQYF
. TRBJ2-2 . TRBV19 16 TGTGCCAGTAGCACCCCAGCCGGGGTAAACACCGGGGAGCTGTTTTTT CASSTPAGVNTGELFF
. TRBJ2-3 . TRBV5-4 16 TGTGCCAGCAGCCCTCCGGACTCAGTCGTCACAGATACGCAGTATTTT CASSPPDSVVTDTQYF
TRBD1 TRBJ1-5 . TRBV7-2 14 TGTGCCAGCAGCTGGGACAGGGTCAATCAGCCCCAGCATTTT CASSWDRVNQPQHF
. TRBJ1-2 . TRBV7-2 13 TGTGCCAGCAGCTCAGGGAGTGGATATGGCTACACCTTC CASSSGSGYGYTF
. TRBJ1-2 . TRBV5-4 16 TGTGCCAGCAGCCCGGCCCTCCAGGGAAAGATTTATGGCTACACCTTC CASSPALQGKIYGYTF
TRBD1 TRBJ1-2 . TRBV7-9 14 TGTGCCAGCACCCGCCAGGGGGAAGGCTATGGCTACACCTTC CASTRQGEGYGYTF
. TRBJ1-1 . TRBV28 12 TGTGCCAGCAGTCCCCCGGCGATGGCGGCTTTCTTT CASSPPAMAAFF
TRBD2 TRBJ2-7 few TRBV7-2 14 TGTGCCAGCAGCTTAATGAGGGAGGGCTACGAGCAGTACTTC CASSLMREGYEQYF
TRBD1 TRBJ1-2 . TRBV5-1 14 TGCGCCAGCAGCTTGGGGGGGACAGGGTCCCGGCACACCTTC CASSLGGTGSRHTF
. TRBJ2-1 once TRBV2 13 TGTGCCAGCGGGGGCCGTTGGGACAATGAGCAGTTCTTC CASGGRWDNEQFF
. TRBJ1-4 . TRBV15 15 TGTGCCACCAGGACCCCTGGTTCTCGGAATGAAAAACTGTTTTTT CATRTPGSRNEKLFF
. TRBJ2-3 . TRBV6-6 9 TGTGCCCTGGGCGATACGCAGTATTTT CALGDTQYF
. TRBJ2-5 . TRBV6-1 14 TGTGCCAGCAGCCCGGGACTGGTACAAGAGACCCAGTACTTC CASSPGLVQETQYF
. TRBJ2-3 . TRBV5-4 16 TGTGCCAGCAGCTTGGCGGAGAGGGCCCCCACAGATACGCAGTATTTT CASSLAERAPTDTQYF
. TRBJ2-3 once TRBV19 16 TGTGCCAGTAGTATACGGCAGGGAGGTAGCACAGATACGCAGTATTTT CASSIRQGGSTDTQYF
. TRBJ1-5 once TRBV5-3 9 TGTGCCCTTCGGGTTCGAAAGCATTTT CALRVRKHF
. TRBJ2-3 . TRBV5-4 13 TGTGCCAGCAGCCGCGGCAGCACAGATACGCAGTATTTT CASSRGSTDTQYF
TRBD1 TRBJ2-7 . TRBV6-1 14 TGTGCCAGCACTGTCGACAGGGGGCTCTACGAGCAGTACTTC CASTVDRGLYEQYF
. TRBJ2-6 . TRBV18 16 TGTGCCAGCTCACCTCCTAACAGGGCTGGGGCCAACGTCCTGACTTTC CASSPPNRAGANVLTF
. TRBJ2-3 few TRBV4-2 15 TGTGCCAGCAGCCAAGTTACACCCGAACACTATACGCAGTATTTT CASSQVTPEHYTQYF
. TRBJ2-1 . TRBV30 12 TGTGCCTGGAGTAGAGACCAACGGGGGCAGTTCTTC CAWSRDQRGQFF
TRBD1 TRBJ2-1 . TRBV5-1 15 TGCGCCAGCAGCCAGACAGGGAGCTCCTACAATGAGCAGTTCTTC CASSQTGSSYNEQFF
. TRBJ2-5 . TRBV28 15 TGTGCCAGCAGTTTAGGTTTGGTCTTCCAAGAGACCCAGTACTTC CASSLGLVFQETQYF
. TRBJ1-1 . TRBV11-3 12 TGTGCCAGCAGCGTAATACAGGGTGAAGCTTTCTTT CASSVIQGEAFF
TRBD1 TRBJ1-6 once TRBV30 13 TGTGCCTGGACCAGGGGGGGTGACTCACCCCTCCACTTT CAWTRGGDSPLHF
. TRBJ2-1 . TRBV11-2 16 TGTGCCAGCAGCTTCGCCGGGCAAAGCTCCTACAATGAGCAGTTCTTC CASSFAGQSSYNEQFF
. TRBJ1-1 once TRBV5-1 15 TGCGCCAGCAGCGCGCTGTCTCGGGGGAACACTGAAGCTTTCTTT CASSALSRGNTEAFF
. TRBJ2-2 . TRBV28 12 TGTGCCAGCAGTTTACGAGCCGGGGAGCTGTTTTTT CASSLRAGELFF
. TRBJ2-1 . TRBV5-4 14 TGTGCCAGCAGCTGGGACCCAACCTACAATGAGCAGTTCTTC CASSWDPTYNEQFF
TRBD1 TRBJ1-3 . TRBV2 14 TGTGCCAGCAGGAGGACAGGGGCTGGAAACACCATATATTTT CASRRTGAGNTIYF
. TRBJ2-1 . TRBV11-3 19 TGTGCCAGCAGCTTAGGAGGGGGAAAGGGAGCCCCCCGTTACAATGAGCAGTTCTTC CASSLGGGKGAPRYNEQFF